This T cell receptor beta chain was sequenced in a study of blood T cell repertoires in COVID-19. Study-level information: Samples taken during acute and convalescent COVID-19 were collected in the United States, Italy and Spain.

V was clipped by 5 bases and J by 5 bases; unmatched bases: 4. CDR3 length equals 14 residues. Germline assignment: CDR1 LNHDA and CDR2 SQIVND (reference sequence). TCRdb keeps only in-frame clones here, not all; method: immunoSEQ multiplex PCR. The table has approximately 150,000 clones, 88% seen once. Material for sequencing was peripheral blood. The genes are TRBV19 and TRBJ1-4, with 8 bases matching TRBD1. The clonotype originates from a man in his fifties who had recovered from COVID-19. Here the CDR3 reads CASSARQGNEKLFF. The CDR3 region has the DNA TGTGCCAGTAGTGCCAGACAGGGGAATGAAAAACTGTTTTTT.